This TCR beta chain was captured in a study of T cells after yellow fever vaccination. Background on the study: It was SMART-Seq v4 Ultra Low Input that prepared the fractions with low cell numbers.

The TCR cDNA carried a universal primer site and UMIs from 5'RACE template switching. TCRdb recomputed calls from the 5' RACE reads with MiXCR, one row per CDR3 protein. The repertoire holds 250,000 to 300,000 distinct CDR3 sequences, with 8.5% to 10% as singletons. This clonotype was detected only a few times. What it binds is unknown. The germline V gene has CDR1 SGHTA and CDR2 FQGTGA. With V trimmed by 3 bases and J by 1 base, 6 bases remained unmatched. The CDR3 loop spans 16 amino acids. Broader study findings: Contamination of FACS-sorted repertoires by abundant clonotypes from the bulk population could occur. Reappearance after the booster was observed for most primary-vaccination clones (about 97% CD4, less than 90% CD8).

Here the sequenced sample was CD4+ T cells sorted from PBMCs, taken 5 days after the yellow fever booster vaccination. The chain couples TRBV7-3 to TRBJ2-1; TRBD1 aligns across 7 bases. The clonotype originates from a man between 18 and 29 years old who received the YFV17D yellow fever vaccine. As DNA, the CDR3 is TGTGCCAGCAGCTTGGAAGGGGGCGTATCCTACAATGAGCAGTTCTTC. Amino acids: CASSLEGGVSYNEQFF.